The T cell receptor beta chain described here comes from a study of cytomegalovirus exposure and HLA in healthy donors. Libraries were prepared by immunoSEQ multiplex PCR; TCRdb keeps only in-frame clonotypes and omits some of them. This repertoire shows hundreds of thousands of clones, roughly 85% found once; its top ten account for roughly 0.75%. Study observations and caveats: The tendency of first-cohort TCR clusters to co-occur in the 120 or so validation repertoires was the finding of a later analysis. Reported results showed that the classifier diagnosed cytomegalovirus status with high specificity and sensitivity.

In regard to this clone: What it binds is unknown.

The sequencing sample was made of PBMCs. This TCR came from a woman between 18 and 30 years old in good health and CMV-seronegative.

The chain's CDR3 is CASSSGQGIGGSGANVLTF. The DNA for the CDR3 is TGTGCCAGCAGCTCGGGACAGGGGATCGGAGGCTCTGGGGCCAACGTCCTGACTTTC. The chain joins TRBV5-4 to TRBJ2-6, with 10 bases fitting TRBD1. In germline, CDR1 is SGHNT, CDR2 YYREEE (reference sequence). The CDR3 runs to 19 residues. J lost 0 bases, V lost 3 bases, and 9 bases had no gene match.